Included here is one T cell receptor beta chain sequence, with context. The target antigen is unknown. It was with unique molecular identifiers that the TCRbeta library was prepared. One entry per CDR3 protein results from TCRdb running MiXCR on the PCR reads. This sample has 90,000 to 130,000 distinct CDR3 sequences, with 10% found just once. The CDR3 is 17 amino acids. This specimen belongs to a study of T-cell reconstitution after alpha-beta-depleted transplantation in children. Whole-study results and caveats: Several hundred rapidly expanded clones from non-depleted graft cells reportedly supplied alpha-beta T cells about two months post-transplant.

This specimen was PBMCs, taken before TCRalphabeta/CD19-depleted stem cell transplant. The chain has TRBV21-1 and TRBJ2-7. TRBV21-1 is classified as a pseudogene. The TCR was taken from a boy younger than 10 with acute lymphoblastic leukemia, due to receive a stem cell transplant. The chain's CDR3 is CASSKDRIGTLPYEQYF. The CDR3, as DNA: TGTGCCAGCAGCAAAGATAGAATTGGAACACTCCCCTACGAGCAGTACTTC.